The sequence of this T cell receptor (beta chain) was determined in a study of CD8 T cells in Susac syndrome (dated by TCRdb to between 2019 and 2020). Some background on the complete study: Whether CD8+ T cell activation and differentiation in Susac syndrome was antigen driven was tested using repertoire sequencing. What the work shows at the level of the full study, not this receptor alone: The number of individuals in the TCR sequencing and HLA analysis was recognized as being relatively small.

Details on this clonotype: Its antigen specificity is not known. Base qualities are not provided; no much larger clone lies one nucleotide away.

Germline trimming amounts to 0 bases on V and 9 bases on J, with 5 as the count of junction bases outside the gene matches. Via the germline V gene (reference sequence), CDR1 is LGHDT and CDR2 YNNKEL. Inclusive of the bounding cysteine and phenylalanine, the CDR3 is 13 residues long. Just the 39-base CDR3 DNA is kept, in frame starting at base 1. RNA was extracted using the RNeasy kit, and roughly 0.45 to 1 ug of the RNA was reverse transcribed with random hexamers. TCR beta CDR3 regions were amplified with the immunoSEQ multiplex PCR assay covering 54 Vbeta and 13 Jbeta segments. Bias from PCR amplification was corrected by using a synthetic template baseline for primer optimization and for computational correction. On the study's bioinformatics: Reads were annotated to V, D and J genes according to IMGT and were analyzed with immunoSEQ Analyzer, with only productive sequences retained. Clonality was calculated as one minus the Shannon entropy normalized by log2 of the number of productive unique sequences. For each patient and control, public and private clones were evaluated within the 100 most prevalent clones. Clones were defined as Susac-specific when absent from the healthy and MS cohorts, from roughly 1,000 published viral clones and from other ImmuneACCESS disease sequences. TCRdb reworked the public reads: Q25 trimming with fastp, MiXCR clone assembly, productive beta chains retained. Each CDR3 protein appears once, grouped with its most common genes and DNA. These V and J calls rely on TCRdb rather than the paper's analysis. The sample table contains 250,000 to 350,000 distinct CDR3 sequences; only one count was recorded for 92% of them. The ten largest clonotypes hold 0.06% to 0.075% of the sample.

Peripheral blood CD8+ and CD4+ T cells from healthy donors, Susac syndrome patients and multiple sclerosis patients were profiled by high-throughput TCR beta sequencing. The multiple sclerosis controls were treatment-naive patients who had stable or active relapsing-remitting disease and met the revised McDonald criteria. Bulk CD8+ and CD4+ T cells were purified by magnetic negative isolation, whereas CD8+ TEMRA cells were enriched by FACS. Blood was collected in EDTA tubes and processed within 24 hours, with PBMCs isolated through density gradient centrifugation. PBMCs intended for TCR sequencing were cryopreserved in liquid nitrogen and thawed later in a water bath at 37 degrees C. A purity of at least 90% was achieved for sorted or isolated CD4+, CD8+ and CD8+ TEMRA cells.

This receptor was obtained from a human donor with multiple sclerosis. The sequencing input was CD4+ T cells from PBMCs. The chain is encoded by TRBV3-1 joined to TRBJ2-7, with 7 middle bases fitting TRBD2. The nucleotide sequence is TGTGCCAGCAGCCAAGATGGGCCGGGGGGGCAGTACTTC. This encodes CASSQDGPGGQYF.